This entry is about one T cell receptor beta chain. Its antigen is not identified. RNA transcripts gave rise to amplified TCR beta CDR3 regions. First-round RT-PCR with HTBI primers amplified the TCR CDR3 region. MiXCR was run by TCRdb on the multiplex PCR reads, yielding one entry per CDR3 protein. The sample contains 480,000 or so distinct CDR3 sequences, around 50% of which appear only once. The data belong to a study of T cells in Graves' hyperthyroidism and ophthalmopathy. The germline V gene encodes CDR1 SGHTA and CDR2 FQGNSA. CDR3 length: 19 residues. After removal of 6 bases from V and 6 bases from J, the junction contained 23 bases not matched to a gene. Regarding the study as a whole: A model built on 13 V-J features separated ophthalmopathy from stable hyperthyroidism.

Sequencing was done on a sample of peripheral blood or thyroid tissue (not recorded which). This chain uses TRBV7-2 with TRBJ1-5; TRBD1 agrees at 7 bases. This TCR derives from an adult woman with Graves' disease, either hyperthyroidism or ophthalmopathy (not recorded which). This CDR3 reads CASSEEPTGSRFSRQPQHF. Written as DNA, the CDR3 is TGTGCCAGCAGTGAAGAACCGACAGGGTCACGGTTTTCGCGTCAGCCCCAGCATTTT.